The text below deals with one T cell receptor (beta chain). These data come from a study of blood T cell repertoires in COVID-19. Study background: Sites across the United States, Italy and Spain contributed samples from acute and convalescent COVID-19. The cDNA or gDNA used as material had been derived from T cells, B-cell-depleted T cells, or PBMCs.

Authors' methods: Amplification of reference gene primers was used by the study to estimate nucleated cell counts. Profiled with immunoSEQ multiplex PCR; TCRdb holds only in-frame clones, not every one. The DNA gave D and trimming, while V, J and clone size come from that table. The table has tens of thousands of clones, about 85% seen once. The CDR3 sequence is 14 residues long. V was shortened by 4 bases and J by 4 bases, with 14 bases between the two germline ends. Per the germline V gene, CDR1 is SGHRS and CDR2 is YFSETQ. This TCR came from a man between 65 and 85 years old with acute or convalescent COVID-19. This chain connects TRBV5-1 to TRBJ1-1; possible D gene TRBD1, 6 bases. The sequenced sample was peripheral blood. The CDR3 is CASSPWGGGTEAFF. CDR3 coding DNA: TGCGCCAGCAGCCCGTGGGGAGGGGGCACTGAAGCTTTCTTT.